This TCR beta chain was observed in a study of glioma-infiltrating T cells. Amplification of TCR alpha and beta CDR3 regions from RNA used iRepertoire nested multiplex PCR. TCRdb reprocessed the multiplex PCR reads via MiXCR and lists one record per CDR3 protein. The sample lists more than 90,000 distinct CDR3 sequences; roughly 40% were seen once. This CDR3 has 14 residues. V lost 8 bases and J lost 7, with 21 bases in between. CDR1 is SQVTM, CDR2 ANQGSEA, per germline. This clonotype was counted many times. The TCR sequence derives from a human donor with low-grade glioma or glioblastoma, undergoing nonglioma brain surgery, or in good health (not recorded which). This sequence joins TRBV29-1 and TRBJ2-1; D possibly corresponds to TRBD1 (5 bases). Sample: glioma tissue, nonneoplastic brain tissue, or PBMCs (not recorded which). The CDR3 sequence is CSLGHSGSWNEQFF. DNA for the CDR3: TGCAGCCTAGGACACTCTGGCTCCTGGAATGAGCAGTTCTTC.